These 16 T cell receptor beta chains share one sample of origin, sequenced in a study of blood T cell repertoires in COVID-19. The data were produced by immunoSEQ multiplex PCR, yet TCRdb's version contains in-frame clones alone and is incomplete. The sample holds roughly 200,000 clones; around 95% are singletons and the top ten take 0.76%. Sequences were obtained from peripheral blood. The receptor set was obtained from a young man with COVID-19, enrolled during active disease.

The chain links TRBV4-2 to TRBJ1-2; D is possibly TRBD1 (6 bases). The CDR3 is 14 residues long. V was cut by 5 bases and J by 6 bases, with 16 bases left in between. Germline V gives CDR1 LGHNA, CDR2 YNFKEQ. The CDR3: CASSTGNRVDGYTF. The DNA for the CDR3 is TGTGCCAGCAGCACCGGAAACAGGGTAGATGGCTACACCTTC.

This chain uses TRBV2 with TRBJ1-4; TRBD1 might be the D (5 bases). This CDR3 region has 14 residues. V dropped 6 bases and J dropped 5 bases, with 13 bases sitting between them. Per the germline V gene, CDR1 is SNHLY and CDR2 is FYNNEI. The CDR3 region has the DNA TGTGCCAGCAGGTCTGACAGTACCAATGAAAAACTGTTTTTT. This gives the protein CASRSDSTNEKLFF.

V is TRBV6-5 and J is TRBJ2-1; TRBD1 agrees at 9 bases. Looked up from germline, CDR1 is MNHEY and CDR2 is SVGAGI. J lost 7 bases, V lost 6 bases, and 10 bases had no gene match. The CDR3 has 15 residues. CDR3 amino acids: CASSPGTGNNNEQFF. In DNA, the CDR3 is TGTGCCAGCAGCCCCGGGACAGGGAACAATAATGAGCAGTTCTTC.

For the CDR3, the DNA is TGTGCCACCAGTGATTACCAGGGGATTTTCCAAGAGACCCAGTACTTC. It yields the protein CATSDYQGIFQETQYF. The chain couples TRBV24-1 to TRBJ2-5; perhaps TRBD1 as D (6 bases). Trimming removed 2 bases at V and 1 base at J, with 13 bases between. Per germline, CDR1 KGHDR and CDR2 SFDVKD. This CDR3 has 16 residues.

This clone turned up a few times. A junction end diverges from the germline sequence, so it may reflect a read error. CDR3 sequence: CASSARPGNPGELFF. In DNA form, the CDR3 reads TGTGCCAGCAGCGCCCGCCCAGGGAACCCCGGGGAGCTGTTTTTT. The chain carries TRBV7-3 and TRBJ2-2, with D possibly being TRBD1 (5 bases). Germline CDR1 and CDR2: SGHTA and FQGTGA. The CDR3 length is 15 residues.

A few counts support this clone. The gene calls are TRBV6-2 or TRBV6-3 and TRBJ2-7; D remains unclear. V was clipped by 5 bases and J by 4 bases, with 15 bases between them. The CDR3 extends over 14 amino acids. Germline CDR1 is MNHEY and CDR2 is SVGEGT. The CDR3 region is CASSTYSGIYEQYF. CDR3 nucleotide sequence: TGTGCCAGCAGTACTTACAGTGGTATTTACGAGCAGTACTTC.

V gene TRBV29-1 combines with J gene TRBJ2-5, with D possibly being TRBD1 (5 bases). V lost 4 bases and J lost 10, with 16 bases in between. In germline, CDR1 is SQVTM, CDR2 ANQGSEA. This CDR3 comprises 12 residues. The DNA of the CDR3 is TGCAGCGTTGGGGGCACTCCACTTGGCCAGTACTTC. It is translated as CSVGGTPLGQYF.

The V gene is TRBV5-1, the J gene TRBJ1-1; tentative D call: TRBD1 (5 bases). The V end lost 2 bases, the J end lost 1 base, and 9 bases lay between the germline ends. Per the germline V gene, CDR1 is SGHRS and CDR2 is YFSETQ. There are 14 residues in the CDR3. CDR3 region: CASSLQDTNTEAFF. In nucleotides, the CDR3 is TGCGCCAGCAGCTTACAGGATACGAACACTGAAGCTTTCTTT.

This clone showed up just once. The chain recombines TRBV10-2 with TRBJ2-7; TRBD2 aligns across 10 bases. The germline CDR1 and CDR2 sequences are WSHSY and SAAADI. The trim removed 7 bases at V and 4 bases at J, leaving 10 bases unmatched. CDR3 length: 15 amino acids. This CDR3 is CASKSPSGGVYEQYF. The CDR3 DNA reads TGCGCCAGCAAATCTCCTAGCGGGGGCGTTTACGAGCAGTACTTC.

The chain is built from TRBV30 and TRBJ1-1; D unresolved. Germline V gives CDR1 GTSNPN, CDR2 SVGIG (reference sequence). This CDR3 has 13 residues. Trimming pared 5 bases from V and 0 bases from J, leaving 10 bases between. The CDR3 DNA is TGTGCCTGGTCTGGCACGCTGAACACTGAAGCTTTCTTT. The encoded protein is CAWSGTLNTEAFF.

This sequence joins TRBV3-1 (or the pseudogene TRBV3-2) and TRBJ1-2; 7 bases map to TRBD1. This CDR3 region has 16 residues. V lost 4 bases, J lost 0 bases, and 8 bases stayed unmatched. Germline CDR1 is LGHDT and CDR2 is YNNKEL (reference sequence). The CDR3 coding sequence is TGTGCCAGCAGCCCCAGACCCACAGGGGCTAACTATGGCTACACCTTC. Translation: CASSPRPTGANYGYTF.

The V and J genes are TRBV12-5 and TRBJ2-7, with D possibly being TRBD2 (7 bases). V lost 10 bases and J lost 3, with 16 bases in between. The CDR3 loop spans 13 amino acids. Per the germline V gene, CDR1 is LGHNT and CDR2 is FRNRAP. DNA for the CDR3: TGTGCTACCGCACGGGGGGCCGGCTACGAGCAGTACTTC. This encodes CATARGAGYEQYF.

The chain uses TRBV5-5 and TRBJ2-6; no definite D call. CDR1 is SGHKS, CDR2 YYEKEE, per germline (reference sequence). The CDR3 loop spans 13 amino acids. V dropped 5 bases and J dropped 4 bases, with 7 bases sitting between them. CDR3 loop: CASRAVGANVLTF. The CDR3 coding sequence is TGTGCCAGCAGGGCGGTGGGGGCCAACGTCCTGACTTTC.

V usage is TRBV6-5 and J usage is TRBJ2-7; 7 bases map to TRBD1. With V trimmed by 2 bases and J by 6 bases, 10 bases remained unmatched. The CDR3 spans 15 residues. Looked up from germline, CDR1 is MNHEY and CDR2 is SVGAGI. The CDR3: CASSYSTGVPGEQYF. The CDR3 DNA follows: TGTGCCAGCAGTTACAGCACAGGGGTTCCAGGCGAGCAGTACTTC.

The rearrangement uses TRBV5-1 and TRBJ1-1; D is perhaps TRBD1 (6 bases). Trimming pared 0 bases from V and 5 bases from J, leaving 14 bases between. Germline CDR1 reads SGHRS; CDR2 reads YFSETQ. The CDR3 runs 15 residues. The DNA for the CDR3 is TGCGCCAGCAGCTTGGAACGGGGGGCCTGGACTGAAGCTTTCTTT. It is translated as CASSLERGAWTEAFF.

CDR3 in amino acids: CASRMNRARAYEQYF. The CDR3 DNA is TGTGCCAGCAGGATGAACAGGGCTAGGGCCTACGAGCAGTACTTC. The J gene is TRBJ2-7, the V gene TRBV2; the D gene is possibly TRBD1 (6 bases). The CDR3 loop spans 15 amino acids. Germline V gene data show CDR1 as SNHLY and CDR2 as FYNNEI. The germline V and J ends were trimmed by 6 bases and 2 bases, with 17 bases remaining between them. Variable domain in full (rest from reference TRBV2 and TRBJ2-7): EPEVTQTPSHQVTQMGQEVILRCVPISNHLYFYWYRQILGQKVEFLVSFYNNEISEKSEIFDDQFSVERPDGSNFTLKIRSTKLEDSAMYFCASRMNRARAYEQYFGPGTRLTVT.